These 11 T cell receptor beta chains were all obtained from the same sample, sequenced in a study of cytomegalovirus exposure and HLA in healthy donors. A multiplex PCR was run with 60 Vbeta primers and 13 Jbeta primers. Here immunoSEQ multiplex PCR was the method, and the copy in TCRdb shows in-frame clones only, minus some. This sample has 60,000 or so clones, with about 80% found just once. Sequenced: PBMCs. All receptors derive from a woman in her thirties or forties in good health and CMV-seropositive.

The chain employs TRBV6-1 and TRBJ1-2, with TRBD1 matching over 12 bases. This CDR3 has 16 amino acids. Looked up from germline, CDR1 is MNHNS and CDR2 is SASEGT. V dropped 2 bases and J dropped 6; count of bases not matched to a gene: 7. In nucleotides, the CDR3 is TGTGCCAGCAGTGAATTTCGAGGGACAGGGGGCAATGGCTACACCTTC. Amino acids: CASSEFRGTGGNGYTF.

The genes are TRBV5-1 and TRBJ2-5; 12 bases are a match to TRBD2. CDR1 and CDR2 from the germline V gene are SGHRS and YFSETQ. This CDR3 is 17 amino acids long. V was clipped by 4 bases and J by 3 bases; unmatched bases: 10. CDR3 nucleotide sequence: TGCGCCAGCAGCCATACCGGGACTAGCGGGCGGAAAGAGACCCAGTACTTC. Amino acid sequence: CASSHTGTSGRKETQYF.

The chain couples TRBV10-1 to TRBJ2-3, with TRBD2 as a possible D gene (6 bases). This CDR3 spans 15 amino acids. Germline V gene lookup returns CDR1 WNHNN and CDR2 SYGVQD (reference sequence). Trimming left V 4 bases short and J 4 bases short, with 15 bases between. The CDR3 DNA reads as TGCGCCAGCAGTGGTGGGACTTCGGGCGCAGATACGCAGTATTTT. Protein: CASSGGTSGADTQYF.

The chain uses TRBV6-1 and TRBJ1-1, with TRBD1 matching over 8 bases. This CDR3 is 13 amino acids long. J was trimmed by 8 bases and V by 6 bases; bases with no gene match: 8. From germline, CDR1 is MNHNS and CDR2 SASEGT. CDR3 in amino acids: CASSLGQDLEAFF. The CDR3 bases are TGTGCCAGCAGCCTGGGACAGGACTTGGAAGCTTTCTTT.

Of note for this clone: An end of the junction does not agree with germline; a read error may underlie this. The same CDR3 is also encoded by other DNA sequences in this sample. The chain is built from TRBV5-5 and TRBJ1-2; D unresolved. Germline V gene lookup returns CDR1 SGHKS and CDR2 YYEKEE (reference sequence). CDR3 length: 16 residues. CDR3 sequence: CASSNRMTLANYGYTF. In nucleotides, the CDR3 is TGCGCCAGCAGCAACCGGATGACGCTAGCTAACTATGGCTACACCTTC.

This sequence joins TRBV18 and TRBJ2-3, with 10 bases fitting TRBD1. Germline values: CDR1 KGHSH, CDR2 LQKENI. The V gene end was trimmed by 7 bases and the J gene end by 4 bases; junction bases not matched to a gene: 2. This CDR3 has 13 residues. DNA for the CDR3: TGTGCCAGCTTGGGACAGGGGTCAGATACGCAGTATTTT. It encodes CASLGQGSDTQYF.

The gene calls are TRBV21-1 and TRBJ2-7; the D call TRBD1 from the table was never checked on the DNA. TRBV21-1 is assigned pseudogene status. The CDR3 is made up of 16 amino acids. The CDR3 coding sequence is TGTGCCAGCAGCAAAGTAAGAGGACAGGAAGCCTACGAGCAGTACTTC. Encoded protein: CASSKVRGQEAYEQYF.

V is TRBV2 and J is TRBJ2-7, with a weak D call TRBD1 (6 bases). In germline, CDR1 is SNHLY, CDR2 FYNNEI. This CDR3 has 13 residues. Deletions cut 6 bases from V and 5 bases from J, with 14 bases between. The CDR3 region has the DNA TGTGCCAGCAGAAGACAGGAGGCGGACGAGCAGTACTTC. It codes for CASRRQEADEQYF.

A remark on this clone: An end of the junction differs from the germline gene, which may be a read error. The chain recombines TRBV7-9 with TRBJ1-1; a weak D match, TRBD1 (6 bases). This CDR3 has 12 residues. Germline CDR1 SEHNR, CDR2 FQNEAQ (reference sequence). Here the CDR3 DNA reads TGTTCCAGCAGCTTAAGTGGGGGCGAAGCTTTCTTT. Protein product: CSSSLSGGEAFF.

The chain couples TRBV5-1 to TRBJ1-1; D might be TRBD1 (6 bases). Germline CDR1 is SGHRS and CDR2 is YFSETQ. The CDR3 has 14 residues. Trimming cost V 3 bases and J 3 bases, with 12 bases left between them. CDR3 in amino acids: CASSSTGTDTEAFF. Written as DNA, the CDR3 is TGCGCCAGCAGCTCAACAGGGACGGACACTGAAGCTTTCTTT.

The chain couples TRBV19 to TRBJ1-2; D might be TRBD1 (6 bases). The CDR3 totals 13 residues. V gave up 3 bases and J gave up 8 bases, with 13 bases separating them. Germline V gene sequence: CDR1 LNHDA, CDR2 SQIVND (reference sequence). The CDR3 spells CASSIAQGYGYTF. CDR3 DNA: TGTGCCAGTAGTATTGCCCAGGGGTACGGCTACACCTTC. The full variable domain, its missing parts supplied by reference TRBV19 and TRBJ1-2, is DGGITQSPKYLFRKEGQNVTLSCEQNLNHDAMYWYRQDPGQGLRLIYYSQIVNDFQKGDIAEGYSVSREKKESFPLTVTSAQKNPTAFYLCASSIAQGYGYTFGSGTRLTVV.